What follows are 17 T cell receptor beta chains derived from one specimen sequenced in a study of read filtering for tumor transcriptome and immune sequencing. Molecular barcoded adaptors covering alpha/delta and beta/gamma chains were used on 400 to 450 ng RNA. A single record per CDR3 protein comes from TCRdb applying MiXCR to the reads. This table holds about 61,000 distinct CDR3 sequences, approximately 20% found once. The sequencing input was a population of CD138-negative cells sorted from bone marrow. The source of these receptors is a donor at least 40 years old with multiple myeloma.

This clonotype was found a few times. The V and J genes are TRBV5-1 and TRBJ2-5; D is undetermined. This CDR3 contains 13 residues. Germline V lookup: CDR1 SGHRS, CDR2 YFSETQ. The V end was cut by 3 bases, the J end by 5 bases, with 11 bases between. CDR3 bases: TGCGCCAGCAGCTGGAGCGACGGGGAGACCCAGTACTTC. Its translation is CASSWSDGETQYF.

This chain joins TRBV28 and TRBJ1-1; a possible D gene is TRBD1 (5 bases). V was shortened by 3 bases and J by 1 base, with 15 bases between the two germline ends. CDR3 size: 16 residues. Germline CDR1 and CDR2: MDHEN and SYDVKM. The CDR3 loop is CASSFSGAGKNTEAFF. In DNA, the CDR3 is TGTGCCAGCAGTTTTAGCGGGGCAGGGAAGAACACTGAAGCTTTCTTT.

As regards this clonotype: This may be a read error, as it is one base from a much larger clone. The conserved phenylalanine or tryptophan is not found at the CDR3 terminus, so this likely reflects a read error. J is TRBJ2-3 and V is TRBV20-1; TRBD1 matches 9 bases. There are 15 residues in the CDR3. CDR1 is DFQATT, CDR2 SNEGSKA, per germline (reference sequence). V was pared by 3 bases and J by 7 bases, with 11 bases of the junction left unmatched. This CDR3 reads CSARPDRGGQYTQYL. In DNA, the CDR3 is TGCAGTGCTAGGCCCGACAGGGGGGGACAGTATACGCAGTATCTT.

Ten or more counts support this clonotype. The chain links TRBV20-1 to TRBJ2-2, with 8 bases that match TRBD2. Trimming removed 8 bases from V and 1 base from J; junction bases left unmatched: 6. The CDR3 runs to 14 residues. Germline V gene data show CDR1 as DFQATT and CDR2 as SNEGSKA (reference sequence). DNA for the CDR3: TGCAGTACCGGGGGGGGGCAGAACACCGGGGAGCTGTTTTTT. Translating it yields CSTGGGQNTGELFF.

This clonotype appeared many times. This chain uses TRBV7-6 with TRBJ2-2; the D is unclear. The CDR3 runs to 13 residues. Between the trimmed V and J ends, which lost 5 bases and 5 bases, there was a span of 9 bases. Germline CDR1 reads SGHVS; CDR2 reads FNYEAQ. The CDR3 region is CASSPRPTGELFF. The DNA for the CDR3 is TGTGCCAGCAGCCCGCGGCCTACCGGGGAGCTGTTTTTT.

The rearrangement uses TRBV12-3 or TRBV12-4 and TRBJ2-1; unclear D gene. The CDR3 sequence is 12 residues long. With 6 bases removed from V and 11 bases from J, the gap between germline ends came to 14 bases. Here the CDR3 DNA reads TGTGCCAGCAGCCTTCCACTGGGCCAGCAGTTCTTC. Residues: CASSLPLGQQFF.

This clonotype showed up just a few times. The chain uses TRBV20-1 and TRBJ2-7; no definite D call. CDR3 length: 12 amino acids. Germline assignment: CDR1 DFQATT and CDR2 SNEGSKA (reference sequence). With 0 bases removed from V and 6 bases from J, the gap between germline ends came to 9 bases. The CDR3 is CSARDRRSEQYF. CDR3 coding DNA: TGCAGTGCTAGAGATCGAAGGAGCGAGCAGTACTTC.

The sample holds a few counts of this clonotype. The gene calls are TRBV20-1 and TRBJ2-3; 12 bases agree with TRBD2. CDR1 DFQATT and CDR2 SNEGSKA come from the germline V gene (reference sequence). The CDR3 loop spans 15 amino acids. V dropped 6 bases and J dropped 3; count of bases not matched to a gene: 7. The CDR3 nucleotides read TGCAGTGCCCCGACTAGCGGGAGAGGAACAGATACGCAGTATTTT. As protein: CSAPTSGRGTDTQYF.

This clonotype was seen at least ten times. The rearrangement links TRBV12-3 or TRBV12-4 to TRBJ2-3, with TRBD1 as a possible D gene (5 bases). Trimming removed 3 bases from V and 4 bases from J, with 11 bases in between. The CDR3 totals 14 residues. CDR3 nucleotide sequence: TGTGCCAGCAGTTTTGGGGCAGGGTCAGATACGCAGTATTTT. This gives the protein CASSFGAGSDTQYF.

This clonotype occurred many times. The chain recombines TRBV4-1 with TRBJ1-5; D ambiguous. Germline assignment: CDR1 MGHRA and CDR2 YSYEKL. V was pared by 0 bases and J by 6 bases, with 12 bases between. The CDR3 spans 15 residues. For the CDR3, the DNA is TGCGCCAGCAGCCAAGATTGGGCAGGTACTCAGCCCCAGCATTTT. It specifies CASSQDWAGTQPQHF.

This clonotype was counted at least ten times. The rearrangement links TRBV20-1 to TRBJ2-5; 8 bases agree with TRBD1. J was trimmed by 1 base and V by 6 bases; bases with no gene match: 10. From germline, CDR1 is DFQATT and CDR2 SNEGSKA (reference sequence). The CDR3 length is 15 residues. CDR3 loop: CSAFPGGQGQETQYF. The CDR3 nucleotides read TGCAGTGCCTTCCCCGGTGGACAGGGCCAAGAGACCCAGTACTTC.

The J gene is TRBJ2-6, the V gene TRBV23-1, with 8 bases aligning to TRBD1. TRBV23-1 is assigned to the ORF class and has an uncertain function. V dropped 6 bases and J dropped 0; count of bases not matched to a gene: 10. The CDR3 runs 18 residues. CDR3 region: CASRRTGWIFSGANVLTF. The DNA for the CDR3 is TGCGCCAGCAGGAGGACAGGGTGGATTTTCTCTGGGGCCAACGTCCTGACTTTC.

The sample holds many counts of this clonotype. The rearrangement uses TRBV28 and TRBJ2-1; D gene ambiguous. Trimming pared 6 bases from V and 1 base from J, leaving 7 bases between. The germline gives CDR1 MDHEN, CDR2 SYDVKM. This CDR3 is built from 13 residues. CDR3 sequence: CASRFGSYNEQFF. CDR3 sequence (DNA): TGTGCCAGCAGGTTTGGGTCCTACAATGAGCAGTTCTTC. Full variable domain (remainder filled in from reference TRBV28 and TRBJ2-1): DVKVTQSSRYLVKRTGEKVFLECVQDMDHENMFWYRQDPGLGLRLIYFSYDVKMKEKGDIPEGYSVSREKKERFSLILESASTNQTSMYLCASRFGSYNEQFFGPGTRLTVL.

This clonotype occurred many times. The chain uses TRBV27 and TRBJ1-4, with D possibly TRBD1 on 5 matching bases. From germline, CDR1 is MNHEY and CDR2 SMNVEV (reference sequence). V was shortened by 5 bases and J by 10 bases, with 17 bases between the two germline ends. This CDR3 is 14 amino acids long. The CDR3 is CASSPMGGDRKLFF. In DNA, the CDR3 is TGTGCCAGCAGTCCCATGGGGGGAGACCGAAAACTGTTTTTT. Supplemented by reference TRBV27 and TRBJ1-4, the full variable domain reads EAQVTQNPRYLITVTGKKLTVTCSQNMNHEYMSWYRQDPGLGLRQIYYSMNVEVTDKGDVPEGYKVSRKEKRNFPLILESPSPNQTSLYFCASSPMGGDRKLFFGSGTQLSVL.

The table lists this clonotype with many counts. The V and J genes are TRBV20-1 and TRBJ2-1; D is perhaps TRBD1 (6 bases). This CDR3 contains 16 residues. Germline V gene lookup returns CDR1 DFQATT and CDR2 SNEGSKA (reference sequence). Trimming cost V 6 bases and J 6 bases, with 24 bases left between them. CDR3 in amino acids: CSANKLTGKIINEQFF. CDR3 sequence (DNA): TGCAGTGCCAACAAATTAACAGGGAAAATAATCAATGAGCAGTTCTTC.

About this clonotype: One base away lies a much larger clone, so this may be a sequencing read error. The genes are TRBV12-3 or TRBV12-4 and TRBJ2-3, with a possible D match to TRBD2 (5 bases). The CDR3 runs 11 residues. The CDR3 is CASGWGDTRYF. CDR3 in DNA: TGTGCTAGTGGGTGGGGAGATACGCGGTATTTT.

The chain has TRBV28 and TRBJ2-2; no firm D call. CDR1 and CDR2 from the germline V gene are MDHEN and SYDVKM. The V gene lost 7 bases and the J gene lost 0 bases, with 6 bases spanning the gap. This CDR3 region has 13 residues. As DNA, the CDR3 is TGTGCCAGCATTCGATCGAACACCGGGGAGCTGTTTTTT. Its protein is CASIRSNTGELFF.